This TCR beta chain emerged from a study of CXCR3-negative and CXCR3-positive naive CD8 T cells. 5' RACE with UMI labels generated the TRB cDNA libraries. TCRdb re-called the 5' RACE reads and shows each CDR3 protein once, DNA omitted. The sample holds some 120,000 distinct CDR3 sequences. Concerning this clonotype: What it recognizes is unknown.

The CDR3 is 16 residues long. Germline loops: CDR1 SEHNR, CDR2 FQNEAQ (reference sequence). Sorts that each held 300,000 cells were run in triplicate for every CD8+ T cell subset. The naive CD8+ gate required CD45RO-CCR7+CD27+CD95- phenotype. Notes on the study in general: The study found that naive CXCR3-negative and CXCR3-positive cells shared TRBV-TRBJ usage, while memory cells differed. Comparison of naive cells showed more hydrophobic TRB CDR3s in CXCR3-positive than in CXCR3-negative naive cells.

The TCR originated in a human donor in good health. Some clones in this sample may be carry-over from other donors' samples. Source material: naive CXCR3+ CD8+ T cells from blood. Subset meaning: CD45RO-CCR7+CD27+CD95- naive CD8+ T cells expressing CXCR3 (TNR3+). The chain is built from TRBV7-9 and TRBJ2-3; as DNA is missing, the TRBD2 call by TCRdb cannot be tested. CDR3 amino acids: CASSAQTSGTLDTQYF.